The rows below give T cell receptor beta chains drawn from one sample of a study of blood T cell repertoires in COVID-19. TCRdb keeps only in-frame clones here, not all; method: immunoSEQ multiplex PCR. Here the sample spans roughly 230,000 clones, 88% being singletons. The source material was peripheral blood. These receptor sequences come from a human donor in a cohort sampled during active COVID-19. CDR3s include the opening cysteine and the closing phenylalanine or tryptophan. A D gene is named only where the DNA matches it firmly. For some rows the clone size is stated as once, few or many, or as a class when expanded; others skip it.

size,V,J,D,DNA,CDR3
-,TRBV7-9,TRBJ1-2,-,TGTGCCAGCAGCTTACCAGAGGACAGCTATGGCTACACCTTC,CASSLPEDSYGYTF
once,TRBV12-3/TRBV12-4,TRBJ1-5,-,TGTGCCAGCACCCAAGGGACATTCCTGCCCCAGCATTTT,CASTQGTFLPQHF
-,TRBV15,TRBJ2-2,-,TGTGCCACCAGCAGAGTTACGAACCAGATCACCGGGGAGCTGTTTTTT,CATSRVTNQITGELFF
-,TRBV2,TRBJ2-1,TRBD2,TGTGCCATCTCTGGCGGGGGGGCGAATGAGCAGTTCTTC,CAISGGGANEQFF
-,TRBV9,TRBJ2-7,TRBD1,TGTGCCAGCAGCGTAGAGGACAGGGGTTACTACGAGCAGTACTTC,CASSVEDRGYYEQYF
-,TRBV20-1,TRBJ2-6,-,TGCAGTGCTAGTGGCGGCTGGGTAACCTCTGGGGCCAACGTCCTGACTTTC,CSASGGWVTSGANVLTF
-,TRBV27,TRBJ1-1,-,TGTGCCAGCAGTGCAAGACAGATGAACACTGAAGCTTTCTTT,CASSARQMNTEAFF
-,TRBV6-5,TRBJ1-1,TRBD1,TGTGCCAGCCGGGACAGGGGATCGGACACTGAAGCTTTCTTT,CASRDRGSDTEAFF
-,TRBV29-1,TRBJ1-4,TRBD1,TGCAGCGCCGGGACAGAGCCAACTAATGAAAAACTGTTTTTT,CSAGTEPTNEKLFF
-,TRBV27,TRBJ2-7,-,TGTGCCAGCAGTTTATCTGGGCGCGTCAACGAGCAGTACTTC,CASSLSGRVNEQYF
-,TRBV2,TRBJ1-5,TRBD1,TGTGCCAGCAGGGACGACAGGGTGGGCAATCAGCCCCAGCATTTT,CASRDDRVGNQPQHF
-,TRBV6-5,TRBJ2-7,-,TGTGCCAGCAGAAGTAAAGACAGGACATCCTACGAGCAGTACTTC,CASRSKDRTSYEQYF
-,TRBV19,TRBJ1-2,TRBD1,TGTGCCAGTAGTGCAACAGGGGTGTCGGGGAACTATGGCTACACCTTC,CASSATGVSGNYGYTF
-,TRBV7-6,TRBJ1-3,TRBD1,TGTGCCAGCAGCTTGGACAGGGTAGGAGGAAACACCATATATTTT,CASSLDRVGGNTIYF
-,TRBV6-2/TRBV6-3,TRBJ1-2,TRBD1,TGTGCCAGCAGTTTCCTCCGAGGACAGGGAGGACCCCACTATGGCTACACCTTC,CASSFLRGQGGPHYGYTF
-,TRBV28,TRBJ2-7,-,TGTGCCAGCGCGTCTGGACAGCGGTACGAGCAGTACTTC,CASASGQRYEQYF
-,TRBV6-5,TRBJ1-3,-,TGTGCCAGCAGTTACTCGAGGCGGCTTGGAAACACCATATATTTT,CASSYSRRLGNTIYF
few,TRBV7-9,TRBJ2-5,TRBD1,TGTGCCAGCAGCTCCGCGATCCGGGACAGCCCCCAGTACTTC,CASSSAIRDSPQYF
-,TRBV28,TRBJ1-4,TRBD1,TGTGCCAGCAGTTCCTTGACAGGGGGCTCGAGGAATGAAAAACTGTTTTTT,CASSSLTGGSRNEKLFF
-,TRBV6-5,TRBJ1-1,TRBD1,TGTGCCAGCAGGGGGGGGGACAGGGTTAGAGCTTTCTTT,CASRGGDRVRAFF
-,TRBV11-2,TRBJ1-1,TRBD1,TGTGCCAGCAGAGGGACAGAAAAGAACACTGAAGCTTTCTTT,CASRGTEKNTEAFF
-,TRBV5-5,TRBJ2-7,-,TGTGCCAGCAGCTTGGAAAGGAGCTCCTACGAGCAGTACTTC,CASSLERSSYEQYF
-,TRBV4-1,TRBJ1-2,TRBD1,TGCGCCAGCAGCGCCCGGACAGGGCTATCTAGTGGCTACACCTTC,CASSARTGLSSGYTF
once,TRBV5-5,TRBJ1-3,-,TGTGCCAGCAGCTTCAATGCCTGGGGGGTATCTGGAAACACCATATATTTT,CASSFNAWGVSGNTIYF
-,TRBV20-1,TRBJ1-2,TRBD1,TGCAGTGCTATTGATACAGGGGACTATGGCTACACCTTC,CSAIDTGDYGYTF
-,TRBV13,TRBJ2-7,-,TGTGCCAGCAGCCCCCTCCGGGAAAGCTCCTACGAGCAGTACTTC,CASSPLRESSYEQYF
few,TRBV2,TRBJ1-5,-,TGTGCCAGCAGCGCCGGGAACGCCAATCAGCCCCAGCATTTT,CASSAGNANQPQHF
-,TRBV5-1,TRBJ2-7,TRBD2,TGCGCCAGCAGCTTGGGAGATAGCGGGACCGACTCCTACGAGCAGTACTTC,CASSLGDSGTDSYEQYF
few,TRBV19,TRBJ2-3,-,TGTGCCAGTAGTCTTACAGGGATTGTAGATACGCAGTATTTT,CASSLTGIVDTQYF
-,TRBV20-1,TRBJ2-7,TRBD1,TGCAGTGCTAGTGGTTGGGACAGGGCCTCCTACGAGCAGTACTTC,CSASGWDRASYEQYF
-,TRBV4-3,TRBJ2-1,TRBD1,TGCGCCAGCAGCGTACAGGGGGATGAGTACAATGAGCAGTTCTTC,CASSVQGDEYNEQFF
-,TRBV27,TRBJ2-2,-,TGTGCCAGCACCACAACCGCTACCGGGGAGCTGTTTTTT,CASTTTATGELFF
few,TRBV10-1,TRBJ1-2,TRBD1,TGCGCCATCAGAAGGACAGGGGAAAACTATGGCTACACCTTC,CAIRRTGENYGYTF
-,TRBV9,TRBJ1-2,-,TGTGCCAGCCGTGGAGGGAATTATGGCTACACCTTC,CASRGGNYGYTF
-,TRBV2,TRBJ1-5,-,TGTGCCAGCAGTGAATCCTCAGGGATTCAGCCCCAGCATTTT,CASSESSGIQPQHF
once,TRBV9,TRBJ1-2,-,TGTGCCAGCAGCGTAGCGGGCAGGGACTATGGCTACACCTTC,CASSVAGRDYGYTF
-,TRBV10-2,TRBJ2-2,TRBD1,TGCGCCAGCAGTGGACTGACAGGGAGTGGAACCGGGGAGCTGTTTTTT,CASSGLTGSGTGELFF
-,TRBV7-2,TRBJ1-2,TRBD1,TGTGCCAGCAGCTTAGCCCGACAGGGCTTATATGGCTACACCTTC,CASSLARQGLYGYTF
once,TRBV19,TRBJ2-3,TRBD2,TGTGCCAGTAGTAAAGAGATTTCAGGGACTAACACAGATACGCAGTATTTT,CASSKEISGTNTDTQYF
-,TRBV10-3,TRBJ1-1,TRBD1,TGTGCCATCAAACAGGGGGCAGGGAGCACTGAAGCTTTCTTT,CAIKQGAGSTEAFF
-,TRBV28,TRBJ2-7,-,TGTGCCAGCAGGTCGGGGATGTACGAGCAGTACTTC,CASRSGMYEQYF
-,TRBV7-2,TRBJ2-2,-,TGTGCCAGCAGCTTAGATCCCTTAGGGGGGGGCGCCGGGGAGCTGTTTTTT,CASSLDPLGGGAGELFF
-,TRBV7-9,TRBJ2-7,-,TGTGCCAGCAGCTTGGGCGTCTACGAGCAGTACTTC,CASSLGVYEQYF
-,TRBV10-3,TRBJ1-1,-,TGTGCCATCAGGAGAACCCTGAACACTGAAGCTTTCTTT,CAIRRTLNTEAFF
-,TRBV19,TRBJ2-7,-,TGTGCCAGTAGTATCGCTCCCCCTCTGCCCGCCAACAACTACGAGCAGTACTTC,CASSIAPPLPANNYEQYF
-,TRBV10-2,TRBJ2-1,TRBD2,TGCGCCATTACGACTAGCGGGGGGACAAGGGAGCAGTTCTTC,CAITTSGGTREQFF
-,TRBV7-2,TRBJ1-1,-,TGTGCCAGCAGCTTAGCTGCGCGTGTGAACACTGAAGCTTTCTTT,CASSLAARVNTEAFF
once,TRBV5-1,TRBJ2-7,-,TGCGCCAGCAGCTTGGCCGGCGAGCAGTACTTC,CASSLAGEQYF
-,TRBV11-2,TRBJ1-6,-,TGTGCCAGCAGCTTACCACAAAACGCCCTCCACTTT,CASSLPQNALHF
-,TRBV5-8,TRBJ2-7,-,TGTGCCAGCATCCGGGTGCTTGGTGAGCAGTACTTC,CASIRVLGEQYF